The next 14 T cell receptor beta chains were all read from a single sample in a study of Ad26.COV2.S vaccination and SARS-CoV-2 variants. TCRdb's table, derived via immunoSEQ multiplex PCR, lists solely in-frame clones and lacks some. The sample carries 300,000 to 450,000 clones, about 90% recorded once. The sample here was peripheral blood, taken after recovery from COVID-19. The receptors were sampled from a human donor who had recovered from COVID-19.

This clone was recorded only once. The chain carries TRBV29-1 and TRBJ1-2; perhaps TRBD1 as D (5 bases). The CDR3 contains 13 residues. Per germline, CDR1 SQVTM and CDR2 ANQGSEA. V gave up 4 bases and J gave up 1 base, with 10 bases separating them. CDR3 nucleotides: TGCAGCGTTGGGGGGACCGATAACTATGGCTACACCTTC. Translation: CSVGGTDNYGYTF.

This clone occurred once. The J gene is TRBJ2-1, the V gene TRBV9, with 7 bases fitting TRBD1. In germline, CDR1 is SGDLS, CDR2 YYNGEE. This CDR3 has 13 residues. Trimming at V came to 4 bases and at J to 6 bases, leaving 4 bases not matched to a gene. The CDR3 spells CASSLGQVNEQFF. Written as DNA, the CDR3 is TGTGCCAGCAGCCTAGGACAGGTCAATGAGCAGTTCTTC.

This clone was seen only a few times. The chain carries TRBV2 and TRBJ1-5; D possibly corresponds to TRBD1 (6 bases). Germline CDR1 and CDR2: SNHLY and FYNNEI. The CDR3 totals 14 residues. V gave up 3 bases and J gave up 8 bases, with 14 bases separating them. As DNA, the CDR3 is TGTGCCAGCAGTGATCAGCAGGGGTGGGAGCCCCAGCATTTT. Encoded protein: CASSDQQGWEPQHF.

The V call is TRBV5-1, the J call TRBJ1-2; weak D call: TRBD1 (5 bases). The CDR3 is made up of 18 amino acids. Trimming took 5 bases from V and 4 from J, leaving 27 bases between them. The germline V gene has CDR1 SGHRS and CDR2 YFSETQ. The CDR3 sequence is CASSPGRGGGRRGYGYTF. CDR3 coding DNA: TGCGCCAGCAGTCCCGGTCGGGGCGGAGGCCGTCGGGGCTATGGCTACACCTTC.

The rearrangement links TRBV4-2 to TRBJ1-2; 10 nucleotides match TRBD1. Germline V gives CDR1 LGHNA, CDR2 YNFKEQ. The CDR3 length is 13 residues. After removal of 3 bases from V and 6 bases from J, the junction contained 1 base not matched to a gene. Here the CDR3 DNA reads TGTGCCAGCAGCCAGGGGACAGGGGATGGCTACACCTTC. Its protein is CASSQGTGDGYTF.

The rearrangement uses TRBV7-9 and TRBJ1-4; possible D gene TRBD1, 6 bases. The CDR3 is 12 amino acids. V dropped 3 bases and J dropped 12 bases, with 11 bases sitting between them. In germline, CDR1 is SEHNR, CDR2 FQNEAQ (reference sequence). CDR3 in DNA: TGTGCCAGCAGCTTCGGACAGAGGGAACTGTTTTTT. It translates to CASSFGQRELFF.

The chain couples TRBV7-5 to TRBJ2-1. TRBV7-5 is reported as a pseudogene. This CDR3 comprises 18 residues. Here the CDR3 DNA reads TGTGCCAGAAGCCCACGGGGGCGGCGGGGACGAATTTACAATGAGCAGTTCTTC. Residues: CARSPRGRRGRIYNEQFF.

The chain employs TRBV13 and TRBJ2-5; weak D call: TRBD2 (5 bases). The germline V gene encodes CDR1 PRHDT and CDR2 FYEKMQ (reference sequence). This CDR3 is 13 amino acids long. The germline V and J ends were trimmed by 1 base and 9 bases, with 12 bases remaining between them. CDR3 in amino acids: CASSLVGERAQYF. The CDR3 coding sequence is TGTGCCAGCAGCTTAGTCGGGGAAAGGGCCCAGTACTTC. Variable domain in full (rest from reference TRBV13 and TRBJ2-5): AAGVIQSPRHLIKEKRETATLKCYPIPRHDTVYWYQQGPGQDPQFLISFYEKMQSDKGSIPDRFSAQQFSDYHSELNMSSLELGDSALYFCASSLVGERAQYFGPGTRLLVL.

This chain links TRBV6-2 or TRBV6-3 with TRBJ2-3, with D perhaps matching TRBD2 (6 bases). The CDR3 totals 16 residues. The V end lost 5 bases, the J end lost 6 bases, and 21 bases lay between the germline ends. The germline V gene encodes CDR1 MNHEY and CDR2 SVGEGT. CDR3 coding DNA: TGTGCCAGCAGTCCCCTACGGGGGAGCATGAAGGATACGCAGTATTTT. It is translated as CASSPLRGSMKDTQYF.

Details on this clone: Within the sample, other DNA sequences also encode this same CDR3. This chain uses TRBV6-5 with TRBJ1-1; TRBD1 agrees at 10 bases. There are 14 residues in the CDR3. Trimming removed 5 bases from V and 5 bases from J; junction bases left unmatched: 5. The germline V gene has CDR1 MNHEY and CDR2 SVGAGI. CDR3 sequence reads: CASSRQGAGTEAFF. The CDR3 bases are TGTGCCAGCAGTAGACAGGGGGCGGGTACTGAAGCTTTCTTT.

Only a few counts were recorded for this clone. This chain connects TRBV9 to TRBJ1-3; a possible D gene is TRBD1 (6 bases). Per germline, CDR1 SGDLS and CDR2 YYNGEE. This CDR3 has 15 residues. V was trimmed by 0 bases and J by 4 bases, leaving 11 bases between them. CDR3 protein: CASSVGGARGNTIYF. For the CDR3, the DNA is TGTGCCAGCAGCGTAGGGGGGGCTAGAGGAAACACCATATATTTT. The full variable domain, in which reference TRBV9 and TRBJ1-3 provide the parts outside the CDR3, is DSGVTQTPKHLITATGQRVTLRCSPRSGDLSVYWYQQSLDQGLQFLIQYYNGEERAKGNILERFSAQQFPDLHSELNLSSLELGDSALYFCASSVGGARGNTIYFGEGSWLTVV.

The CDR3 DNA reads as TGTGCCAGCTCACCCGAGGTCAGGTCTTTATATGGCTACACCTTC. It is translated as CASSPEVRSLYGYTF. V and J are TRBV18 and TRBJ1-2; no definite D call. The CDR3 covers 15 residues. Germline loops: CDR1 KGHSH, CDR2 LQKENI. V lost 3 bases and J 5 bases, leaving 16 bases between the germline ends. The full variable domain, in which reference TRBV18 and TRBJ1-2 provide the parts outside the CDR3, is NAGVMQNPRHLVRRRGQEARLRCSPMKGHSHVYWYRQLPEEGLKFMVYLQKENIIDESGMPKERFSAEFPKEGPSILRIQQVVRGDSAAYFCASSPEVRSLYGYTFGSGTRLTVV.

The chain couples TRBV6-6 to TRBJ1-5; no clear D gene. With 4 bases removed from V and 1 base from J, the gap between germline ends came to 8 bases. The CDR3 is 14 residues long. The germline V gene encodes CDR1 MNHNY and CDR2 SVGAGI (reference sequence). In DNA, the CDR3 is TGTGCCAGCAGTTCAACAGTAAGCAATCAGCCCCAGCATTTT. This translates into CASSSTVSNQPQHF.

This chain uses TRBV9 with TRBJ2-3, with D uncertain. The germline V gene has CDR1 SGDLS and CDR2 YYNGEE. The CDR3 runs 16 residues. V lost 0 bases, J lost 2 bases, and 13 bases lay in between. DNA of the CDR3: TGTGCCAGCAGCGTAGACGCCAGACTCCACACAGATACGCAGTATTTT. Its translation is CASSVDARLHTDTQYF.